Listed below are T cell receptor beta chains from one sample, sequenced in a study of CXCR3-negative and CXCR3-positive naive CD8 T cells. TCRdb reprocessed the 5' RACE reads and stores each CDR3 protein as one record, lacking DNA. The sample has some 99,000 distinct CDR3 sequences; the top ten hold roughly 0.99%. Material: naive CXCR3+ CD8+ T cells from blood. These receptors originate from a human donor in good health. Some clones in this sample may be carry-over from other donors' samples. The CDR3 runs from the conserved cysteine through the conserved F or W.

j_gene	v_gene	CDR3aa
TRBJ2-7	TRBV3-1	CASSQDLTDEQYF
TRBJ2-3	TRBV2	CASSVHLAGSTDTQYF
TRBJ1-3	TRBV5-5	CASSPPGELFF
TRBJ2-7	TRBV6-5	CASSYGQDSYEQYF
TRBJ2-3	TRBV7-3	CASRPTSGSTDTQYF
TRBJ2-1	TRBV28	CASSPLSRGLPSYNEQFF
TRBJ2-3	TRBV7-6	CASSLSGGTDTQYF
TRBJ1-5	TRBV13	CASSLGTGYQPQHF
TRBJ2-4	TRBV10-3	CAISESSGVTTKNIQYF
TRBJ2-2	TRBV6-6	CASSPLVGGDAGELFF
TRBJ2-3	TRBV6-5	CASSYGITDTQYF
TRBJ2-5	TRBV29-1	CSGTGLAGGLYLETQYF
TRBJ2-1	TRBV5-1	CASSGSPGQGDPYNEQFF
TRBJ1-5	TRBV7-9	CASSRTGAVFQPQHF
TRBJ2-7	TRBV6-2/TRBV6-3	CASSPLVGLAGGLSYEQYF
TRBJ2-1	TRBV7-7	CASSLDDRIIYNEQFF
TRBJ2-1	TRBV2	CASSELAGGFDEQFF
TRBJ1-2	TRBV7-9	CASSQTLLVGQVHYTF
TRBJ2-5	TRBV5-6	CASSLAAGQETQYF
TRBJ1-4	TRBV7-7	CASSSDPGDEKLFF
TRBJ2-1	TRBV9	CASSDPTGYGLDNEQFF
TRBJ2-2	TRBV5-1	CASSLPRTENTGELFF
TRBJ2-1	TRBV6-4	CASSESPLGGEQFF
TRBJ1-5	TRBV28	CASNSNQPQHF
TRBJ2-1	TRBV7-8	CASRGTPAYNEQFF
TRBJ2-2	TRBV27	CASSLSRDRVITGELFF
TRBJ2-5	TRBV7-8	CASSLVDRSLQETQYF
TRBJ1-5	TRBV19	CASSTGTGGGQPQHF
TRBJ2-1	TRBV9	CASSPLTGEHNEQFF
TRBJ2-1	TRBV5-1	CASSSPTSGGSYNEQFF
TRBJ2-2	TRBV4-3	CASSDRRLAGGHTGELFF
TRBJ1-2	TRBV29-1	CSSTRGVEYGYTF
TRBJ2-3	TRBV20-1	CSARDWEASGGPRNTDTQYF
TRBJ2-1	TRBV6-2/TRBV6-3	CASSRTEYNEQFF
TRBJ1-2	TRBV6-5	CASSYSLDYGYTF
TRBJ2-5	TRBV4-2	CASSQLSGGSQETQYF
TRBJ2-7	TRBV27	CASSPSNSYEQYF
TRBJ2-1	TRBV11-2	CASSPRGPSSYNEQFF
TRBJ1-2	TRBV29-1	CSADLGAIYGYTF
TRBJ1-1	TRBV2	CASTGQGSNTEAFF
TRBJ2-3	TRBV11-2	CASSLADTHRVSTDTQYF
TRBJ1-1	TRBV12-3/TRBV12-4	CASSLGFGSEAFF
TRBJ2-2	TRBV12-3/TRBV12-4	CASSGMTATSGENTGELFF
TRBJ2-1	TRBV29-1	CSVDGFGGDTYNEQFF
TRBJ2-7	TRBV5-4	CASSFGQGAGEQYF
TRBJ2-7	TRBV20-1	CSARDRGDAYEQYF
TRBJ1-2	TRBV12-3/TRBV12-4	CASSFLGWGYTF
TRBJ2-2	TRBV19	CASSIPEPSGMGELFF
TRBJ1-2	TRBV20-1	CSARSPGGLDYGYTF
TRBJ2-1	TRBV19	CASSIGGGYNEQFF
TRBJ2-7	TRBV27	CASSLSGGAPFYEQYF
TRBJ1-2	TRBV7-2	CASSRTDSYGYTF
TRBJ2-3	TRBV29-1	CSAEEGPVAGLTDTQYF
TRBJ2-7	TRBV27	CASSLWDSSYEQYF
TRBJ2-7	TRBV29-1	CSVSGDRGDEQYF